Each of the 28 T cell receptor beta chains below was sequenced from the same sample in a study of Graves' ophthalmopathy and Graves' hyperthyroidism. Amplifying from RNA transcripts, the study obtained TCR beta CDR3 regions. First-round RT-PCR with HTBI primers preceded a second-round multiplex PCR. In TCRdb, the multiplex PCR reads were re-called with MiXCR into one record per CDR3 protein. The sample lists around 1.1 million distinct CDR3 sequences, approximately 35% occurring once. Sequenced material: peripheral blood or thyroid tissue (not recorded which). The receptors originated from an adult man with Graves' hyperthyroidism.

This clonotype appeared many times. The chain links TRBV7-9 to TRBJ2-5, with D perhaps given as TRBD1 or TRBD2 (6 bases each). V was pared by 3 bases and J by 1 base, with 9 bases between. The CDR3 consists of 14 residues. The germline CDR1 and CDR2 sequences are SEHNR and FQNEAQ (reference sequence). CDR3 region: CASSFEGGQETQYF. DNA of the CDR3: TGTGCCAGCAGCTTTGAGGGGGGCCAAGAGACCCAGTACTTC.

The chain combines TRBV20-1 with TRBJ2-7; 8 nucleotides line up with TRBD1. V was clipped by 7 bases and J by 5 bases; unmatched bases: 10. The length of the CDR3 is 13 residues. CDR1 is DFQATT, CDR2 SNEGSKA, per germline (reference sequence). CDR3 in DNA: TGCAGTGGTATCAAGGACAGGGTCCACGAGCAGTACTTC. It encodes CSGIKDRVHEQYF.

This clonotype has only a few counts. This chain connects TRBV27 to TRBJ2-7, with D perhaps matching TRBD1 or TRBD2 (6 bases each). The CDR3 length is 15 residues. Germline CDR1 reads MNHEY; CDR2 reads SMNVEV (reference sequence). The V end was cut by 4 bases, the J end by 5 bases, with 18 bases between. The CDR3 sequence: CASSSGPRGADEQYF. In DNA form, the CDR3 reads TGTGCCAGCAGTTCGGGTCCGAGGGGGGCTGACGAGCAGTACTTC.

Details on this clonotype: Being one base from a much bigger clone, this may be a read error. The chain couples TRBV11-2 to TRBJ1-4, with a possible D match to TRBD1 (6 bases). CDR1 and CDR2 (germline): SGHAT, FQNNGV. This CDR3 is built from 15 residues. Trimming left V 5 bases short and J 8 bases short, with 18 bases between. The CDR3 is CASSPPGRGREKLFF. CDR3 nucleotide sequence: TGTGCCAGCAGCCCCCCAGGCAGGGGCAGGGAAAAACTGTTTTTT.

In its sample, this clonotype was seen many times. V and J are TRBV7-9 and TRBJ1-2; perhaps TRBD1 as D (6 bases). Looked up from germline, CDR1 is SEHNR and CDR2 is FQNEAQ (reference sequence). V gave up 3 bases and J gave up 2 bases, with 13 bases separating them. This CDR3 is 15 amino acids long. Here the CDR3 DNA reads TGTGCCAGCAGCTTGTCGGGGGGGCCGAACTATGGCTACACCTTC. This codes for CASSLSGGPNYGYTF.

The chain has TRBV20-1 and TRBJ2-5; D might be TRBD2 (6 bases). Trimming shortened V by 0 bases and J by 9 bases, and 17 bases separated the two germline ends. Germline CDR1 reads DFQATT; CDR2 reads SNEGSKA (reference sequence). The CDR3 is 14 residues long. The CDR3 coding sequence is TGCAGTGCTAGAGATCGGGGGAGCAATCAGCCCCAGTACTTC. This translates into CSARDRGSNQPQYF.

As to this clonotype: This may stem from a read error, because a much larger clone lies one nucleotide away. CDR3 nucleotides: TGTGCCAGCAGCCCGGGGGCCGTTCGCTACGAGCAGTGCTTC. Protein sequence: CASSPGAVRYEQCF. This chain links TRBV7-2 with TRBJ2-7; D tentatively fits TRBD1 or TRBD2 (6 bases each). The CDR3 totals 14 residues. The V gene's germline CDR1 is SGHTA and CDR2 FQGNSA.

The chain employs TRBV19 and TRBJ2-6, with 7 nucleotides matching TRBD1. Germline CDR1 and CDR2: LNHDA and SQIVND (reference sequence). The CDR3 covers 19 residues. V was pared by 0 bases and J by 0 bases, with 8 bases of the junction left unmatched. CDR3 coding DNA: TGTGCCAGTAGTATAGATCGACAGGGAAGGGGCTCTGGGGCCAACGTCCTGACTTTC. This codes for CASSIDRQGRGSGANVLTF.

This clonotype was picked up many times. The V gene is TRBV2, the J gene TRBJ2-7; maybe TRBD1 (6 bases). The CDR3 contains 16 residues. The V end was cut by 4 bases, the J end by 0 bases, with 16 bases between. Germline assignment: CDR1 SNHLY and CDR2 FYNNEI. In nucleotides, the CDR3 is TGTGCCAGCAGTGTGGGGGACATCACCTCCTCCTACGAGCAGTACTTC. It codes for CASSVGDITSSYEQYF.

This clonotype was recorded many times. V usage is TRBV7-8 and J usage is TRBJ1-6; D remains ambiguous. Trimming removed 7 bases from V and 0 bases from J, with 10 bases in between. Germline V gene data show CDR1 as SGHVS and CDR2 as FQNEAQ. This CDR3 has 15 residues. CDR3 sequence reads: CASISGSSYNSPLHF. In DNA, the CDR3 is TGTGCCAGCATCTCCGGGAGCTCCTATAATTCACCCCTCCACTTT.

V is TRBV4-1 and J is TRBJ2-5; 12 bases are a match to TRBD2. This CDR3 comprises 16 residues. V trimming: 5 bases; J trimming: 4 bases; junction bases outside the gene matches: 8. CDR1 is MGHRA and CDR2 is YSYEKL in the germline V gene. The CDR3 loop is CASSVRALAGGETQYF. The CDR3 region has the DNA TGCGCCAGCAGCGTCCGTGCACTAGCGGGAGGAGAGACCCAGTACTTC.

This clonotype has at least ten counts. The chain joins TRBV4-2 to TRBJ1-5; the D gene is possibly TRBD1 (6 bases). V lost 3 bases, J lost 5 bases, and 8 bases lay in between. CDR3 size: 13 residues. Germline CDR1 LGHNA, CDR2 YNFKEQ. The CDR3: CASSQGADQPQHF. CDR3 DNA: TGTGCCAGCAGCCAGGGGGCAGATCAGCCCCAGCATTTT.

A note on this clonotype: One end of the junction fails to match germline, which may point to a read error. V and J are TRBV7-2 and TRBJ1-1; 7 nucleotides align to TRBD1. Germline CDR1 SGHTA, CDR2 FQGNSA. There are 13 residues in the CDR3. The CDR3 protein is CASRRTGTDEASF. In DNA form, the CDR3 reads TGTGCCAGCAGGCGTACCGGGACAGATGAAGCTTCCTTT.

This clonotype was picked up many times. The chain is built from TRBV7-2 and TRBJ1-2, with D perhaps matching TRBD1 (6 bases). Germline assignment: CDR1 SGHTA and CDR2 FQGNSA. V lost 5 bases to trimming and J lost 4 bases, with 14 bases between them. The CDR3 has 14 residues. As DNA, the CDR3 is TGTGCCAGCAGCACAACAGGGCCCCTCTATGGCTACACCTTC. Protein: CASSTTGPLYGYTF.

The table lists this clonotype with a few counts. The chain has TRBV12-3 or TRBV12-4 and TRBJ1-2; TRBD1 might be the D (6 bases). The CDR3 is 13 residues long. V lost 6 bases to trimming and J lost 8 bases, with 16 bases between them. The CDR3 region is CASRPGRGGGYTF. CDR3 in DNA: TGTGCCAGCAGACCGGGACGTGGGGGCGGCTACACCTTC.

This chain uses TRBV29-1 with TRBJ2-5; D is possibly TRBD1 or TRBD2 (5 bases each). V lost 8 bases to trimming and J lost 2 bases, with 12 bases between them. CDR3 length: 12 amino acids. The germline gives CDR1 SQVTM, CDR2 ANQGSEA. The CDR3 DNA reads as TGCAGCACCGGGACGGATCAAGAGACCCAGTACTTC. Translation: CSTGTDQETQYF.

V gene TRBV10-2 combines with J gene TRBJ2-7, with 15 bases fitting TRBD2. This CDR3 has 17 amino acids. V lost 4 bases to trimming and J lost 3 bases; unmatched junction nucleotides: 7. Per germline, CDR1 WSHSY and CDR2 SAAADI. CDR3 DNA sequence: TGCGCCAGCAGTGCCGGACTAGCGGGAGGGCCCCACTACGAGCAGTACTTC. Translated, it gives CASSAGLAGGPHYEQYF.

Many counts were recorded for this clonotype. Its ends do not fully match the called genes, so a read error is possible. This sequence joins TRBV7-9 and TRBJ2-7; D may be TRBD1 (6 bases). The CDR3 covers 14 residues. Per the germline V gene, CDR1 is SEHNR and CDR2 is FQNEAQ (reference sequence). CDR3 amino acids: CASSPPTGYYEQYF. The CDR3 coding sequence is TGCGCCAGCAGCCCCCCGACAGGCTACTACGAGCAGTACTTC.

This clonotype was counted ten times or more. The CDR3 sequence is CASRLSRVDEQYF. CDR3 in DNA: TGTGCCAGCAGACTCAGCAGGGTCGACGAGCAGTACTTC. V gene TRBV6-5 combines with J gene TRBJ2-7; a possible D gene is TRBD1 (5 bases). Germline CDR1 reads MNHEY; CDR2 reads SVGAGI. The V end was cut by 6 bases, the J end by 5 bases, with 14 bases between. This CDR3 spans 13 amino acids.

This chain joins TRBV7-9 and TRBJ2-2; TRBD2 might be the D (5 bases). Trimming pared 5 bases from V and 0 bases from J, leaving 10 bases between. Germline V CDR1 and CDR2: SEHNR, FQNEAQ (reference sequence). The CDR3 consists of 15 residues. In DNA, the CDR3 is TGTGCCAGCAGCGAGCCACTAGCGAACACCGGGGAGCTGTTTTTT. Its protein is CASSEPLANTGELFF.

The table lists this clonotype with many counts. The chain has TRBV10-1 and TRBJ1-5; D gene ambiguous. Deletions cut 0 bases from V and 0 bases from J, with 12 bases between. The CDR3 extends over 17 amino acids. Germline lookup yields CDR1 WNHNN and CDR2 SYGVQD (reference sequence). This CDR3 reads CASSESQAAYSNQPQHF. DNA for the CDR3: TGCGCCAGCAGTGAGTCCCAGGCGGCGTATAGCAATCAGCCCCAGCATTTT.

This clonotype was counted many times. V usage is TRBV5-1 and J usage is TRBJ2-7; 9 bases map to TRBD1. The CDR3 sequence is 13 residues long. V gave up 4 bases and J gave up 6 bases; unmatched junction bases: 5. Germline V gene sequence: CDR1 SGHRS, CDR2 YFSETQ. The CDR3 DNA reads TGCGCCAGCAGCCAGGACAGGGGTGGCGAGCAGTACTTC. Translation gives CASSQDRGGEQYF.

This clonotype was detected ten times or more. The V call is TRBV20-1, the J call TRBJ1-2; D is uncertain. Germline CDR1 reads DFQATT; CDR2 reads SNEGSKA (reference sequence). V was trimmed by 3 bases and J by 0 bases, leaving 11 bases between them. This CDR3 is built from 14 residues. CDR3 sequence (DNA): TGCAGTGCTAGGGAGACTATAGCTAACTATGGCTACACCTTC. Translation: CSARETIANYGYTF.

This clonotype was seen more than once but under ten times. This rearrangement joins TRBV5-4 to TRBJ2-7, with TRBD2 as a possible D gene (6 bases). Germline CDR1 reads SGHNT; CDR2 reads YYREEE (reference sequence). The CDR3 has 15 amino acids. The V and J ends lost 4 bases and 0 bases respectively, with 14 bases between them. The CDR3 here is CASSPSGLDSYEQYF. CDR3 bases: TGTGCCAGCAGCCCCTCGGGACTGGACTCCTACGAGCAGTACTTC.

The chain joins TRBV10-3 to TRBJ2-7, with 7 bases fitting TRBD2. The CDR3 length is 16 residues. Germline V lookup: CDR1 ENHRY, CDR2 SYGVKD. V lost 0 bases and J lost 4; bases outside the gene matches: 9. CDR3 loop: CAISESWRGSVYEQYF. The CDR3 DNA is TGTGCCATCAGTGAGTCATGGCGCGGGAGTGTTTACGAGCAGTACTTC.

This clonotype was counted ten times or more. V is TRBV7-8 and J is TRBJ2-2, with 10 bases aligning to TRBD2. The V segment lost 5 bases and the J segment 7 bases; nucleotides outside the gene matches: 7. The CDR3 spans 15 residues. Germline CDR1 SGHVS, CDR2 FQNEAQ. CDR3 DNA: TGTGCCAGCAGCGCAACCGGACTAGCGGACGGGGAGCTGTTTTTT. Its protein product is CASSATGLADGELFF.

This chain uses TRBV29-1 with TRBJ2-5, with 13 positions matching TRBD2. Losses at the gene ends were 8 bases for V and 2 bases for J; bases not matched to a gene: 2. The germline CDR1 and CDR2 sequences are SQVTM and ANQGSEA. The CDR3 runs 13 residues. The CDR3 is CSLLAGGQETQYF. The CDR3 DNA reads TGCAGCTTACTAGCGGGGGGGCAAGAGACCCAGTACTTC.

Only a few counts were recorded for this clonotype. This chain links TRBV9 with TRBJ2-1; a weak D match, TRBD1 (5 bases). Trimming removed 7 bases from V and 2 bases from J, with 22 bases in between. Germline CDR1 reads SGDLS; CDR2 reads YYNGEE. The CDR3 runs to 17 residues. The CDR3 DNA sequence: TGTGCCAGCCCCTCCGACAGCCCCAATGGCCCCTACAATGAGCAGTTCTTC. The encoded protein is CASPSDSPNGPYNEQFF.